The 23 T cell receptor beta chains listed next were all sequenced from one sample in a study of ipilimumab plus nivolumab after autologous stem cell transplantation. Sequenced by immunoSEQ multiplex PCR; TCRdb stores in-frame clones only, minus some. This table holds some 17,000 clones, 80% found once. The sequencing here drew on PBMCs, taken in a trial of ipilimumab plus nivolumab as post-transplant consolidation. These receptors were obtained from a male donor with diffuse large B-cell lymphoma.

The rearrangement links TRBV6-5 to TRBJ1-4; D is unclear. Trimming took off 5 bases at V and 8 bases at J, with 12 bases between the two ends. The length of the CDR3 is 13 residues. Germline V gives CDR1 MNHEY, CDR2 SVGAGI. The CDR3 nucleotides are TGTGCCAGCAGTCCACAAGGAGGCGAAAAACTGTTTTTT. Translating gives CASSPQGGEKLFF.

The V call is TRBV6-6, the J call TRBJ2-2; D gene unclear. The CDR3 is 14 residues long. Trimming took off 5 bases at V and 0 bases at J, with 7 bases between the two ends. Germline V gene sequence: CDR1 MNHNY, CDR2 SVGAGI (reference sequence). CDR3 sequence: CASSPRANTGELFF. The CDR3 DNA is TGTGCCAGCAGTCCCAGAGCGAACACCGGGGAGCTGTTTTTT.

V is TRBV2 and J is TRBJ2-7; TRBD2 aligns across 7 bases. The CDR3 runs to 13 residues. CDR1 and CDR2 (germline): SNHLY, FYNNEI. The V and J ends lost 8 bases and 3 bases, in that order; junction bases with no gene match: 7. The CDR3 DNA follows: TGTGCCAGCGGGGAGGGGAGGGACTACGAGCAGTACTTC. This sequence encodes CASGEGRDYEQYF.

The V and J genes are TRBV19 and TRBJ2-5; 10 bases are a match to TRBD1. After removal of 8 bases from V and 11 bases from J, the junction contained 14 bases not matched to a gene. Germline CDR1 is LNHDA and CDR2 is SQIVND (reference sequence). The CDR3 spans 14 residues. CDR3 nucleotide sequence: TGTGCCAGTCCAGACAGGGGGCCCCCCGTCCAGCAGTACTTC. Translation: CASPDRGPPVQQYF.

The rearrangement links TRBV5-6 to TRBJ1-4; D call uncertain. Trimming pared 4 bases from V and 2 bases from J, leaving 12 bases between. The germline gives CDR1 SGHDT, CDR2 YYEEEE. The CDR3 has 15 residues. The chain's CDR3 is CASSPGWGTNEKLFF. Written as DNA, the CDR3 is TGTGCCAGCAGCCCCGGATGGGGTACTAATGAAAAACTGTTTTTT. Full variable domain (missing parts from reference TRBV5-6 and TRBJ1-4): DAGVTQSPTHLIKTRGQQVTLRCSPKSGHDTVSWYQQALGQGPQFIFQYYEEEERQRGNFPDRFSGHQFPNYSSELNVNALLLGDSALYLCASSPGWGTNEKLFFGSGTQLSVL.

This clone was picked up one time. This chain uses TRBV5-5 with TRBJ1-1; possible D gene TRBD1, 5 bases. Trimming stripped 4 bases from V and 6 bases from J, with 16 bases between. The CDR3 covers 14 residues. Germline lookup yields CDR1 SGHKS and CDR2 YYEKEE (reference sequence). The CDR3: CASSPDQGLAEAFF. As DNA, the CDR3 is TGTGCCAGCAGCCCAGACCAGGGTCTCGCTGAAGCTTTCTTT.

The rearrangement uses TRBV5-1 and TRBJ2-2, with 9 bases identical to TRBD1. The CDR3 extends over 15 amino acids. Germline CDR1 reads SGHRS; CDR2 reads YFSETQ. With 3 bases clipped from V and 6 bases from J, the junction kept 6 bases outside the gene matches. The CDR3 is CASSSGQGFAGELFF. Written as DNA, the CDR3 is TGCGCCAGCAGCTCCGGACAGGGGTTCGCCGGGGAGCTGTTTTTT.

The V call is TRBV5-1, the J call TRBJ2-1, with D unresolved. The V and J ends lost 0 bases and 5 bases respectively, with 9 bases between them. The CDR3 length is 14 residues. CDR1 and CDR2 from the germline V gene are SGHRS and YFSETQ. CDR3 region: CASSLVGWNNEQFF. CDR3 nucleotides: TGCGCCAGCAGCTTGGTAGGGTGGAACAATGAGCAGTTCTTC.

The J gene is TRBJ1-1, the V gene TRBV6-5, with D hard to call. V shed 7 bases and J shed 1 base, with 10 bases lying between them. The germline gives CDR1 MNHEY, CDR2 SVGAGI. The CDR3 is made up of 13 amino acids. CDR3 amino acids: CASTSAGNTEAFF. Here the CDR3 DNA reads TGTGCCAGCACATCGGCCGGGAACACTGAAGCTTTCTTT.

The V and J genes are TRBV27 and TRBJ1-1; D ambiguous. The CDR3 runs 16 residues. V lost 3 bases, J lost 1 base, and 15 bases lay in between. Germline CDR1 MNHEY, CDR2 SMNVEV (reference sequence). The CDR3 nucleotides are TGTGCCAGCAGTTTCCGAACCGCCAGAGAGAACACTGAAGCTTTCTTT. It yields the protein CASSFRTARENTEAFF.

This chain uses TRBV30 with TRBJ1-2; TRBD1 matches at 7 bases. Losses at the gene ends were 3 bases for V and 3 bases for J; bases not matched to a gene: 1. This CDR3 has 12 residues. Germline CDR1 is GTSNPN and CDR2 is SVGIG (reference sequence). Here the CDR3 DNA reads TGTGCCTGGAGCCAGGGGGACTATGGCTACACCTTC. The encoded protein is CAWSQGDYGYTF.

V gene TRBV5-4 combines with J gene TRBJ2-2; D is uncertain. V lost 1 base and J 4 bases, leaving 11 bases between the germline ends. The CDR3 totals 15 residues. The germline gives CDR1 SGHNT, CDR2 YYREEE (reference sequence). Here the CDR3 DNA reads TGTGCCAGCAGCTTGAGCTTCGACGGCACCGGGGAGCTGTTTTTT. Translation gives CASSLSFDGTGELFF.

This clone was recorded once. The CDR3 is CASRSGVAGITDTQYF. CDR3 nucleotide sequence: TGTGCCAGCAGATCAGGGGTAGCGGGGATCACAGATACGCAGTATTTT. The V gene is TRBV7-9, the J gene TRBJ2-3, with TRBD2 matching over 8 bases. The J segment lost 2 bases and the V segment lost 6 bases, leaving 10 bases of the junction unmatched. The CDR3 covers 16 residues. The germline gives CDR1 SEHNR, CDR2 FQNEAQ (reference sequence).

This clone was seen just once. V gene TRBV9 combines with J gene TRBJ1-2; D not certain. The V gene lost 0 bases and the J gene lost 4 bases, with 7 bases spanning the gap. The CDR3 has 13 residues. Germline CDR1 SGDLS, CDR2 YYNGEE. Here the CDR3 DNA reads TGTGCCAGCAGCGTAGATGGGGTCTATGGCTACACCTTC. Translating it yields CASSVDGVYGYTF.

This chain joins TRBV27 and TRBJ2-1, with 12 bases that match TRBD2. This CDR3 comprises 17 residues. From germline, CDR1 is MNHEY and CDR2 SMNVEV (reference sequence). V was clipped by 4 bases and J by 4 bases; unmatched bases: 8. The CDR3 DNA is TGTGCCAGCAGTTGGACTAGCGGGGACTCCATATACAATGAGCAGTTCTTC. Translating gives CASSWTSGDSIYNEQFF.

This clone was counted once. The rearrangement links TRBV7-3 to TRBJ2-1; D remains unclear. This CDR3 is 13 amino acids long. The germline V gene has CDR1 SGHTA and CDR2 FQGTGA. The germline V and J ends were trimmed by 2 bases and 4 bases, with 6 bases remaining between them. The CDR3 protein is CASSLSGYNEQFF. CDR3 DNA sequence: TGTGCCAGCAGCTTATCTGGTTACAATGAGCAGTTCTTC.

The chain joins TRBV7-6 to TRBJ1-5, with D perhaps matching TRBD1 (6 bases). V was cut by 1 base and J by 7 bases, with 17 bases left in between. The CDR3 is 16 amino acids. The germline V gene has CDR1 SGHVS and CDR2 FNYEAQ. The CDR3 loop reads CASSLGGRGSRQPQHF. DNA of the CDR3: TGTGCCAGCAGCTTAGGGGGGCGAGGTTCACGACAGCCCCAGCATTTT.

The rearrangement links TRBV2 to TRBJ1-1; D is perhaps TRBD1 (5 bases). There are 14 residues in the CDR3. Germline assignment: CDR1 SNHLY and CDR2 FYNNEI. V was pared by 4 bases and J by 1 base, with 10 bases between. The CDR3 DNA sequence: TGTGCCAGCAGTGTGCAGGGTTGGAACACTGAAGCTTTCTTT. Its translation is CASSVQGWNTEAFF.

This chain joins TRBV10-2 and TRBJ1-3; 8 bases match TRBD1. This CDR3 has 17 amino acids. V was clipped by 8 bases and J by 4 bases; unmatched bases: 16. Germline V CDR1 and CDR2: WSHSY, SAAADI. The CDR3 region is CASGESSTGVWGNTIYF. In DNA form, the CDR3 reads TGCGCCAGCGGGGAATCATCGACAGGGGTGTGGGGAAACACCATATATTTT.

This clone was observed a few times. This chain joins TRBV2 and TRBJ1-2; D unclear. The CDR3 is 16 residues long. V lost 4 bases and J lost 7, with 22 bases in between. The germline V gene has CDR1 SNHLY and CDR2 FYNNEI. CDR3 bases: TGTGCCAGCAGTGTTCTCCCGAACCCAGGAGGAAGTGGCTACACCTTC. The encoded protein is CASSVLPNPGGSGYTF. Full variable domain (outside the CDR3, taken from reference TRBV2 and TRBJ1-2): EPEVTQTPSHQVTQMGQEVILRCVPISNHLYFYWYRQILGQKVEFLVSFYNNEISEKSEIFDDQFSVERPDGSNFTLKIRSTKLEDSAMYFCASSVLPNPGGSGYTFGSGTRLTVV.

The chain combines TRBV6-6 with TRBJ1-5, with D tentatively TRBD1 (5 bases). V shed 4 bases and J shed 7 bases, with 14 bases lying between them. Germline V CDR1 and CDR2: MNHNY, SVGAGI (reference sequence). CDR3 length: 14 residues. CDR3: CASSFAGLQQPQHF. CDR3 coding DNA: TGTGCCAGCAGTTTTGCGGGACTGCAACAGCCCCAGCATTTT.

The CDR3 DNA reads TGTGCCAGCTCCCCTCGGGAGGGTCCGCAGTACTTC. This gives the protein CASSPREGPQYF. This sequence joins TRBV18 and TRBJ2-7; 8 nucleotides line up with TRBD2. In germline, CDR1 is KGHSH, CDR2 LQKENI. The CDR3 length is 12 residues. Trimming cost V 6 bases and J 9 bases; bases outside gene matches: 7.

The chain employs TRBV29-1 and TRBJ1-3; D is possibly TRBD1 (5 bases). There are 15 residues in the CDR3. The germline V gene has CDR1 SQVTM and CDR2 ANQGSEA. Trimming took off 0 bases at V and 4 bases at J, with 13 bases between the two ends. The CDR3 is CSVEDWTPRGNTIYF. CDR3 coding DNA: TGCAGCGTTGAAGACTGGACACCCAGGGGAAACACCATATATTTT.